The T cell receptor (beta chain) described here comes from a study of blood T cell repertoires in COVID-19. Study summary: The samples span acute and convalescent COVID-19 from the United States, Italy and Spain.

Original handling: Amplification of reference gene primers provided the estimated nucleated cell counts. Using immunoSEQ multiplex PCR, the repertoire was profiled, and TCRdb retains in-frame clones only, with some absent. That table gives V, J and clone size, and the DNA gave D and trimming. Counted here are 150,000 or so clones, roughly four fifths occurring once; the ten biggest clones make up 12%. V was trimmed by 5 bases and J by 1 base, leaving 12 bases between them. The V gene's germline CDR1 is SGHTA and CDR2 FQGNSA. The CDR3 has 14 amino acids. Seattle patients were enrolled during active infection and followed longitudinally.

This TCR derives from a woman in her fifties or sixties with COVID-19, enrolled during active disease. Sequencing was carried out using peripheral blood. The rearrangement links TRBV7-2 to TRBJ2-7, with D possibly matching TRBD1 (6 bases). The CDR3 coding sequence is TGTGCCAGCAGCACCCCGACAGGATCCTACGAGCAGTACTTC. Encoded protein: CASSTPTGSYEQYF.